These 14 T cell receptor beta chains came from one sample sequenced in a study of brain T cells in children with intractable seizures. The time point was: blood from clinic visit 5 months post-surgery; TSC patient then seizure free. Sequenced by immunoSEQ multiplex PCR; TCRdb stores in-frame clones only, minus some. The sample has hundreds of thousands of clones; approximately 93% are singletons. This material consisted of peripheral blood, taken 5 to 6 months after surgery. These receptors were obtained from a boy in the first two years of life with tuberous sclerosis and intractable seizures.

Regarding this clone: Relative to the germline gene, one junction end is altered; a read error may explain this. In the same sample, other DNA sequences code for this CDR3. The chain joins TRBV13 to TRBJ1-1; no definite D call. The germline CDR1 and CDR2 sequences are PRHDT and FYEKMQ (reference sequence). The CDR3 is 13 amino acids. The CDR3 nucleotides read TGTGCCAGCAGCCTATTTATGAACACTGAGGCTTTCTTT. It codes for CASSLFMNTEAFF.

The gene calls are TRBV30 and TRBJ1-1, with no clear D. With 0 bases removed from V and 0 bases from J, the gap between germline ends came to 8 bases. Germline loops: CDR1 GTSNPN, CDR2 SVGIG (reference sequence). The CDR3 has 14 residues. CDR3 sequence (DNA): TGTGCCTGGAGTGTCTACAGCATGAACACTGAAGCTTTCTTT. This codes for CAWSVYSMNTEAFF.

This chain links TRBV13 with TRBJ2-7; possible D gene TRBD1, 5 bases. V dropped 4 bases and J dropped 6 bases, with 10 bases sitting between them. The CDR3 totals 12 residues. From germline, CDR1 is PRHDT and CDR2 FYEKMQ (reference sequence). CDR3 coding DNA: TGTGCCAGCAGCTCCCAGGGTCGCGAGCAGTACTTC. Translation: CASSSQGREQYF.

The V and J genes are TRBV19 and TRBJ2-1; TRBD2 matches 11 bases. V lost 6 bases, J lost 8 bases, and 12 bases stayed unmatched. The CDR3 has 16 residues. The germline V gene encodes CDR1 LNHDA and CDR2 SQIVND (reference sequence). The CDR3 protein is CASRGGLAGSKYEQFF. In DNA, the CDR3 is TGTGCCAGTAGAGGCGGACTAGCGGGCAGTAAGTATGAGCAGTTCTTC.

The chain links TRBV2 to TRBJ1-1; possibly TRBD1 for D (5 bases). This CDR3 contains 13 residues. V dropped 4 bases and J dropped 1 base, with 7 bases sitting between them. The germline gives CDR1 SNHLY, CDR2 FYNNEI. CDR3 amino acids: CASSAGTNTEAFF. DNA for the CDR3: TGTGCCAGCAGTGCGGGGACGAACACTGAAGCTTTCTTT.

The chain is built from TRBV2 and TRBJ2-7, with D hard to call. Trimming took off 1 base at V and 3 bases at J, with 10 bases between the two ends. The germline V gene encodes CDR1 SNHLY and CDR2 FYNNEI. CDR3 length: 14 amino acids. CDR3 region: CASSEGLGVYEQYF. The CDR3 DNA follows: TGTGCCAGCAGTGAAGGGCTAGGTGTCTACGAGCAGTACTTC.

V usage is TRBV15 and J usage is TRBJ1-5, with no clear D. The CDR3 has 16 residues. V shed 0 bases and J shed 0 bases, with 9 bases lying between them. CDR1 and CDR2 from the germline V gene are LNHNV and YYDKDF (reference sequence). The CDR3 loop reads CATSRDGLYSNQPQHF. The CDR3 coding sequence is TGTGCCACCAGCAGAGATGGCCTCTATAGCAATCAGCCCCAGCATTTT. The whole variable domain, filled in from reference TRBV15 and TRBJ1-5, reads DAMVIQNPRYQVTQFGKPVTLSCSQTLNHNVMYWYQQKSSQAPKLLFHYYDKDFNNEADTPDNFQSRRPNTSFCFLDIRSPGLGDTAMYLCATSRDGLYSNQPQHFGDGTRLSIL.

The chain joins TRBV30 to TRBJ2-7; perhaps TRBD1 as D (6 bases). V was trimmed by 1 base and J by 3 bases, leaving 13 bases between them. This CDR3 spans 14 amino acids. Germline-derived CDR1 and CDR2 are GTSNPN and SVGIG (reference sequence). The CDR3 protein is CAWSALGRGYEQYF. The CDR3 nucleotides are TGTGCCTGGAGTGCCCTGGGCAGGGGCTACGAGCAGTACTTC.

The chain combines TRBV27 with TRBJ2-1, with D uncertain. Trimming stripped 2 bases from V and 0 bases from J, with 14 bases between. Germline lookup yields CDR1 MNHEY and CDR2 SMNVEV (reference sequence). The CDR3 covers 17 residues. The CDR3 loop is CASSLISISSSYNEQFF. DNA for the CDR3: TGTGCCAGCAGTTTAATAAGTATTAGCTCCTCCTACAATGAGCAGTTCTTC.

The CDR3 DNA sequence: TGTGCCAGCTTTCGGGGGCTGGGTAATTCACCCCTCCACTTT. Its protein is CASFRGLGNSPLHF. The rearrangement uses TRBV2 and TRBJ1-6; D might be TRBD1 (6 bases). CDR1 is SNHLY, CDR2 FYNNEI, per germline. Trimming took 8 bases from V and 6 from J, leaving 14 bases between them. This CDR3 has 14 amino acids.

The V gene is TRBV30, the J gene TRBJ1-1; D gene unclear. This CDR3 comprises 13 residues. The germline V gene has CDR1 GTSNPN and CDR2 SVGIG (reference sequence). Trimming pared 0 bases from V and 5 bases from J, leaving 10 bases between. CDR3 nucleotide sequence: TGTGCCTGGAGTGTTGGGAGGGCGACTGAAGCTTTCTTT. Encoded protein: CAWSVGRATEAFF.

V and J are TRBV6-5 and TRBJ2-1, with D perhaps TRBD2 (6 bases). There are 14 residues in the CDR3. CDR1 is MNHEY, CDR2 SVGAGI, per germline. The ends were cut back, 6 bases at V and 4 bases at J, with 13 bases in the middle. CDR3 sequence (DNA): TGTGCCAGCAGGATAATAGCGGTTTACAATGAGCAGTTCTTC. Translated, it gives CASRIIAVYNEQFF.

The J gene is TRBJ1-1, the V gene TRBV5-1, with 9 bases aligning to TRBD1. Trimming took 5 bases from V and 4 from J; bases not matched to a gene: 0. Germline CDR1 reads SGHRS; CDR2 reads YFSETQ. The CDR3 extends over 12 amino acids. CDR3 sequence reads: CASRTGGTEAFF. The DNA for the CDR3 is TGCGCCAGCAGGACAGGGGGCACTGAAGCTTTCTTT.

The chain uses TRBV6-5 and TRBJ1-1; the D is unclear. CDR1 MNHEY and CDR2 SVGAGI come from the germline V gene. V lost 7 bases, J lost 3 bases, and 12 bases lay in between. This CDR3 spans 13 amino acids. Here the CDR3 reads CASIRRTDTEAFF. In nucleotides, the CDR3 is TGTGCCAGCATCCGGCGTACGGACACTGAAGCTTTCTTT.